The 20 T cell receptor beta chains below were found in one sample sequenced in a study of blood T cells in healthy people across ages. A J-beta primer mix and a sample-barcoded 5' primer were used in a second PCR of roughly 7 to 12 cycles. A single record per CDR3 protein comes from TCRdb applying MiXCR to the 5' RACE reads. The sample shows approximately 1.5 million distinct CDR3 sequences, 42% of them seen only once. Sequences were obtained from blood. Source of these receptors: a woman in her late teens or twenties in good health.

The J gene is TRBJ2-7, the V gene TRBV12-3 or TRBV12-4, with no clear D. CDR3 size: 15 residues. The V end was cut by 3 bases, the J end by 1 base, with 13 bases between. The CDR3 protein is CASSLRAGWSYEQYF. The CDR3 nucleotides read TGTGCCAGCAGTTTGCGAGCAGGTTGGTCCTACGAGCAGTACTTC.

This clonotype was recorded a few times. The chain carries TRBV10-3 and TRBJ2-7; perhaps TRBD2 as D (5 bases). The CDR3 length is 14 residues. The germline V gene has CDR1 ENHRY and CDR2 SYGVKD. V lost 4 bases, J lost 2 bases, and 12 bases lay in between. This CDR3 reads CAISGAQRTYEQYF. CDR3 in DNA: TGTGCCATCAGTGGAGCCCAGCGGACCTACGAGCAGTACTTC.

J is TRBJ1-2 and V is TRBV10-3; D unresolved. The germline gives CDR1 ENHRY, CDR2 SYGVKD. The length of the CDR3 is 17 residues. V dropped 0 bases and J dropped 2 bases, with 16 bases sitting between them. In DNA, the CDR3 is TGTGCCATCAGTGAGTCTATAGGGCCCAAAGCCAACTATGGCTACACCTTC. Amino acid sequence: CAISESIGPKANYGYTF.

This clonotype was counted a few times. The chain couples TRBV7-2 to TRBJ2-1; 8 bases line up with TRBD2. The germline CDR1 and CDR2 sequences are SGHTA and FQGNSA. Trimming at V came to 1 base and at J to 5 bases, leaving 7 bases not matched to a gene. CDR3 size: 16 residues. The CDR3 is CASSLDTAGAHNEQFF. The CDR3 coding sequence is TGTGCCAGCAGCTTAGATACAGCGGGGGCCCACAATGAGCAGTTCTTC.

This clonotype has a handful of counts. The gene calls are TRBV28 and TRBJ2-7, with 7 bases fitting TRBD2. Germline CDR1 is MDHEN and CDR2 is SYDVKM. CDR3 size: 16 residues. J was trimmed by 0 bases and V by 6 bases; bases with no gene match: 11. This chain's CDR3 is CASRKNSGWSSYEQYF. CDR3 sequence (DNA): TGTGCCAGCAGGAAGAATAGCGGGTGGAGCTCCTACGAGCAGTACTTC.

J is TRBJ2-5 and V is TRBV27, with D possibly called TRBD1 or TRBD2 (5 bases each). Germline CDR1 and CDR2: MNHEY and SMNVEV (reference sequence). Trimming cost V 3 bases and J 11 bases, with 16 bases left between them. The CDR3 extends over 13 amino acids. Here the CDR3 reads CASSFLGVGEQYF. CDR3 in DNA: TGTGCCAGCAGTTTTCTGGGGGTCGGGGAGCAGTACTTC.

The sample holds many counts of this clonotype. The chain couples TRBV7-2 to TRBJ2-5; possible D gene TRBD1, 5 bases. Germline V CDR1 and CDR2: SGHTA, FQGNSA. This CDR3 is 14 amino acids long. Between the trimmed V and J ends, which lost 2 bases and 1 base, there was a span of 8 bases. The CDR3 reads CASSLSRAQETQYF. DNA of the CDR3: TGTGCCAGCAGCTTATCCAGGGCCCAAGAGACCCAGTACTTC.

The genes are TRBV20-1 and TRBJ2-3; D perhaps matches TRBD2 (7 bases). Trimming took 3 bases from V and 4 from J, leaving 17 bases between them. Germline lookup yields CDR1 DFQATT and CDR2 SNEGSKA (reference sequence). The CDR3 sequence is 15 residues long. CDR3 amino acids: CSASGGGAVPDTQYF. The CDR3 DNA sequence: TGCAGTGCTAGTGGGGGGGGCGCGGTCCCAGATACGCAGTATTTT.

This clonotype was seen repeatedly, ten times or more. CDR3 in DNA: TGCAGCGTTGCGGGTCAGGTGAACACTGAAGCTTTCTTT. The encoded protein is CSVAGQVNTEAFF. The rearrangement joins TRBV29-1 to TRBJ1-1; no firm D call. The length of the CDR3 is 13 residues. CDR1 and CDR2 from the germline V gene are SQVTM and ANQGSEA. With 4 bases removed from V and 0 bases from J, the gap between germline ends came to 9 bases.

The gene calls are TRBV11-1 and TRBJ2-7; D unresolved. The CDR3 sequence is 15 residues long. The V end was cut by 5 bases, the J end by 4 bases, with 18 bases between. CDR1 and CDR2 from the germline V gene are SGHAT and FQDESV (reference sequence). This CDR3 is CASSGEPVRPYEQYF. In DNA form, the CDR3 reads TGTGCCAGCAGCGGGGAACCTGTACGGCCATACGAGCAGTACTTC.

J is TRBJ2-7 and V is TRBV27, with 10 nucleotides matching TRBD1. The V gene's germline CDR1 is MNHEY and CDR2 SMNVEV (reference sequence). The CDR3 has 15 amino acids. After removal of 5 bases from V and 7 bases from J, the junction contained 11 bases not matched to a gene. CDR3 sequence: CASSPGTGVYNEQYF. CDR3 bases: TGTGCCAGCAGTCCAGGGACAGGGGTTTACAATGAGCAGTACTTC.

J is TRBJ1-1 and V is TRBV19, with D possibly TRBD1 on 5 matching bases. V was cut by 1 base and J by 6 bases, with 12 bases left in between. Germline CDR1 reads LNHDA; CDR2 reads SQIVND (reference sequence). The CDR3 has 14 amino acids. This CDR3 reads CASSIAGLSAEAFF. The CDR3 bases are TGTGCCAGTAGTATAGCGGGACTATCAGCTGAAGCTTTCTTT.

The V call is TRBV7-2, the J call TRBJ2-2; the D is unclear. Trimming pared 5 bases from V and 7 bases from J, leaving 11 bases between. The CDR3 has 13 residues. Germline V gives CDR1 SGHTA, CDR2 FQGNSA. The CDR3 DNA is TGTGCCAGCAGCCCAAGGACGAGCGGGGAGCTGTTTTTT. Its protein product is CASSPRTSGELFF. Full variable domain (missing parts from reference TRBV7-2 and TRBJ2-2): GAGVSQSPSNKVTEKGKDVELRCDPISGHTALYWYRQSLGQGLEFLIYFQGNSAPDKSGLPSDRFSAERTGGSVSTLTIQRTQQEDSAVYLCASSPRTSGELFFGEGSRLTVL.

This clonotype turned up a few times. The chain has TRBV6-2 or TRBV6-3 and TRBJ2-5, with D possibly TRBD2 on 6 matching bases. Germline CDR1 is MNHEY and CDR2 is SVGEGT. Between the trimmed V and J ends, which lost 6 bases and 5 bases, there was a span of 22 bases. This CDR3 contains 16 residues. CDR3 DNA sequence: TGTGCCAGCAGACCATCCGCCCTGACTAGAGTGGAGACCCAGTACTTC. Its translation is CASRPSALTRVETQYF.

This chain uses TRBV5-1 with TRBJ2-5; TRBD2 matches 7 bases. CDR3 length: 14 amino acids. Germline assignment: CDR1 SGHRS and CDR2 YFSETQ. V gave up 3 bases and J gave up 11 bases; unmatched junction bases: 13. CDR3 protein: CASSSTAGIDEQYF. In nucleotides, the CDR3 is TGCGCCAGCAGCTCTACAGCGGGGATCGATGAGCAGTACTTC.

The genes are TRBV10-3 and TRBJ2-7, with 7 bases matching TRBD1. Germline loops: CDR1 ENHRY, CDR2 SYGVKD. This CDR3 region has 13 residues. V lost 11 bases and J lost 2; bases outside the gene matches: 9. CDR3 DNA sequence: TGTGCCTCAGAGGATGACAGGGCCTACGAGCAGTACTTC. Translation: CASEDDRAYEQYF.

The V call is TRBV9, the J call TRBJ2-1, with D unclear. Between the trimmed V and J ends, which lost 3 bases and 7 bases, there was a span of 14 bases. Germline lookup yields CDR1 SGDLS and CDR2 YYNGEE. This CDR3 comprises 14 residues. The CDR3: CASSDAFNLNEQFF. Written as DNA, the CDR3 is TGTGCCAGCAGCGACGCCTTTAATCTGAATGAGCAGTTCTTC.

V gene TRBV6-2 or TRBV6-3 combines with J gene TRBJ2-3, with 7 bases matching TRBD1. Germline assignment: CDR1 MNHEY and CDR2 SVGEGT. The CDR3 is 15 residues long. With V trimmed by 2 bases and J by 3 bases, 5 bases remained unmatched. This CDR3 reads CASSYTGDLTDTQYF. The CDR3 coding sequence is TGTGCCAGCAGTTACACAGGGGATCTTACAGATACGCAGTATTTT.

The chain uses TRBV6-1 and TRBJ1-2; TRBD1 is a possible D gene (6 bases). Germline CDR1 is MNHNS and CDR2 is SASEGT. This CDR3 comprises 14 residues. V was shortened by 2 bases and J by 4 bases, with 11 bases between the two germline ends. In nucleotides, the CDR3 is TGTGCCAGCAGTGAAACCGGGACAACCTATGGCTACACCTTC. Translating gives CASSETGTTYGYTF.

The gene calls are TRBV3-1 and TRBJ1-1; TRBD1 is a possible D gene (5 bases). Deletions cut 4 bases from V and 0 bases from J, with 12 bases between. Germline loops: CDR1 LGHDT, CDR2 YNNKEL (reference sequence). The CDR3 sequence is 15 residues long. The CDR3 sequence is CASSLDSFMNTEAFF. CDR3 bases: TGTGCCAGCAGCCTCGACAGCTTCATGAACACTGAAGCTTTCTTT.